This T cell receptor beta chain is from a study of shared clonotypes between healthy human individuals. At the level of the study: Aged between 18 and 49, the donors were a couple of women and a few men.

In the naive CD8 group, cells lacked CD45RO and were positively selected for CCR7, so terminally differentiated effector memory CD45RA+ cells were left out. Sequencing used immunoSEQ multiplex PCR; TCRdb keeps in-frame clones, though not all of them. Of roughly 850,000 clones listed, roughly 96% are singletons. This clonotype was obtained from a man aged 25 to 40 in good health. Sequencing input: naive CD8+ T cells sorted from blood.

The CDR3: CASSYTRQNEQYF. In nucleotides, the CDR3 is TGTGCCAGCAGTTACACCCGACAGAACGAGCAGTACTTC. The genes are TRBV27 and TRBJ2-7; a possible D gene is TRBD1 (5 bases). Looked up from germline, CDR1 is MNHEY and CDR2 is SMNVEV (reference sequence). V lost 4 bases and J 5 bases, leaving 12 bases between the germline ends. This CDR3 has 13 amino acids.